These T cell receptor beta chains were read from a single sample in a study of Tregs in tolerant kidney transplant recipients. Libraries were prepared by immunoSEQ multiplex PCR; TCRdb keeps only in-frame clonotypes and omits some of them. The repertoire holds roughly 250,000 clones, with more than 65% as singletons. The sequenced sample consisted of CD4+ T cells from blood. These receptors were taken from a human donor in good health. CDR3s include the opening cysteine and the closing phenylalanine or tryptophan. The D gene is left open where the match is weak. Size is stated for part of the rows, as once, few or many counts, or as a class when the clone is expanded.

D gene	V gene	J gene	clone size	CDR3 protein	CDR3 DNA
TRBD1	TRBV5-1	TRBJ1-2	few	CASSLFGGTGVLTDYGYTF	TGCGCCAGCAGCTTGTTTGGTGGGACAGGGGTGTTAACCGACTATGGCTACACCTTC
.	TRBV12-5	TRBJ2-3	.	CASGLGASSTDTQYF	TGTGCTAGTGGCCTTGGGGCCTCTAGCACAGATACGCAGTATTTT
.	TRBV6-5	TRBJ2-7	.	CASRRQLSSYEQYF	TGTGCCAGCAGAAGACAGCTAAGCTCCTACGAGCAGTACTTC
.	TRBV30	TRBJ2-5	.	CAWSTGWYQETQYF	TGTGCCTGGAGTACAGGGTGGTACCAAGAGACCCAGTACTTC
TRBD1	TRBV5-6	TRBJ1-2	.	CASSSGQGFYGYTF	TGTGCCAGCAGCTCCGGACAGGGCTTCTATGGCTACACCTTC
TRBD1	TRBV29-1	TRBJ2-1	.	CSVVTGFDPNEQFF	TGCAGCGTTGTGACAGGGTTTGATCCCAATGAGCAGTTCTTC
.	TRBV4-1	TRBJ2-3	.	CASSQPPDSNTDTQYF	TGCGCCAGCAGCCAACCCCCGGACTCCAACACAGATACGCAGTATTTT
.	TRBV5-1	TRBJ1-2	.	CASSLVPTGNYGYTF	TGCGCCAGCAGCTTGGTCCCCACAGGGAACTATGGCTACACCTTC
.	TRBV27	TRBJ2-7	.	CASSRARDFFYEQYF	TGTGCCAGCAGTCGCGCCAGAGACTTTTTTTACGAGCAGTACTTC
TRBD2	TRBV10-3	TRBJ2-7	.	CAIRTWERGANSETAYEQYF	TGTGCCATCAGAACATGGGAGCGGGGGGCAAACTCAGAAACGGCCTACGAGCAGTACTTC
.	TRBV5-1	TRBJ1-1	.	CASSLVSSLSGLAFF	TGCGCCAGCAGCTTGGTGAGCAGCCTGAGTGGTTTGGCTTTCTTT
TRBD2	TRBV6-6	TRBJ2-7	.	CASSYLREGPGQYF	TGTGCCAGCAGTTATCTGCGGGAGGGGCCCGGGCAGTACTTC
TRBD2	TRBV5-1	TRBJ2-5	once	CASSVTLGSGADSPYF	TGCGCCAGCAGCGTCACGCTCGGGAGCGGGGCTGATTCGCCGTACTTC
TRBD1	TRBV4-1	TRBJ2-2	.	CASSQRDRGLGTGELFF	TGCGCCAGCAGCCAAAGGGACAGGGGGCTGGGGACCGGGGAGCTGTTTTTT
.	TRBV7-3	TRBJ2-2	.	CASSFFQTGELFF	TGTGCCAGCAGCTTTTTTCAGACCGGGGAGCTGTTTTTT
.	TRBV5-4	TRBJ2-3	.	CASSLGGLRGGGTDTQYF	TGTGCCAGCAGCTTGGGTGGCCTGAGGGGCGGGGGCACAGATACGCAGTATTTT
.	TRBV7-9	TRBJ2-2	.	CASSWFPGELFF	TGTGCCAGCAGCTGGTTTCCCGGGGAGCTGTTTTTT
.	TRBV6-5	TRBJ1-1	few	CASSYMGNTEAFF	TGTGCCAGCAGTTACATGGGAAACACTGAAGCTTTCTTT
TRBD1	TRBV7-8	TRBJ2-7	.	CASSLGVTGANF	TGTGCCAGCAGCTTAGGAGTGACAGGGGCGAATTTC
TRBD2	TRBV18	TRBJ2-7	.	CASSLGTSGGSYEQYF	TGTGCCAGCTCCCTCGGGACTAGCGGGGGTTCCTACGAGCAGTACTTC
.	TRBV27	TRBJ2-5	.	CASSSGQRAETQYF	TGTGCCAGCAGTTCCGGCCAGCGGGCAGAGACCCAGTACTTC
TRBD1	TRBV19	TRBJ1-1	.	CASRGTGVLFMNTEAFF	TGTGCCAGTAGGGGGACAGGGGTCCTCTTCATGAACACTGAAGCTTTCTTT
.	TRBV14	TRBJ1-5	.	CASSQDMAGMGGIRWPQHF	TGTGCCAGCAGCCAAGATATGGCAGGGATGGGAGGCATACGTTGGCCCCAGCATTTT
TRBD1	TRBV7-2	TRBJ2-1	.	CASSLKPTGFSYNEQFF	TGTGCCAGCAGCCTAAAACCGACAGGGTTTTCCTACAATGAGCAGTTCTTC
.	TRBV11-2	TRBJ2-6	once	CASRNFPGANVLTF	TGTGCCAGCCGCAACTTCCCTGGGGCCAACGTCCTGACTTTC
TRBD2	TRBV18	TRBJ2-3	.	CASSSGLAGGRSDTQYF	TGTGCCAGCTCCTCTGGACTAGCGGGAGGTCGGTCAGATACGCAGTATTTT
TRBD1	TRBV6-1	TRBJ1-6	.	CASSGIDRGALNSPLHF	TGTGCCAGCAGTGGAATCGACAGGGGGGCCCTAAATTCACCCCTCCACTTT
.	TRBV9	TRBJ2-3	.	CASSVDNGDRWDTQYF	TGTGCCAGCAGCGTAGATAACGGGGATCGATGGGATACGCAGTATTTT
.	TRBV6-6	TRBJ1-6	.	CASNDSGSYNSPLHF	TGTGCCAGCAATGACAGTGGATCCTATAATTCACCCCTCCACTTT
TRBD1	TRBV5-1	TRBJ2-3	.	CASSQSPGTGEEYF	TGCGCCAGCAGCCAAAGTCCCGGGACAGGAGAGGAGTATTTT
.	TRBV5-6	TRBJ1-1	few	CASTWVGDTEAFF	TGTGCCAGCACCTGGGTTGGGGACACTGAAGCTTTCTTT
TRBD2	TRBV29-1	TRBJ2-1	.	CSAGLGLVSHEQFF	TGCAGCGCGGGGCTAGGACTAGTTTCGCATGAGCAGTTCTTC
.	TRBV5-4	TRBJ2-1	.	CASSLVGRTGNEQFF	TGTGCCAGCAGCTTGGTCGGCAGGACGGGGAATGAGCAGTTCTTC
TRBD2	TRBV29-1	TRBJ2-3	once	CSAEGGDGDTQYF	TGCAGCGCTGAGGGAGGGGACGGGGATACGCAGTATTTT
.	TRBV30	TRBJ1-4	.	CAWSVMEGEKLFF	TGTGCCTGGAGTGTAATGGAGGGAGAAAAACTGTTTTTT
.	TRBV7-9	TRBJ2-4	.	CASSLFGGLADAPRGIQYF	TGTGCCAGCAGCTTATTTGGGGGGCTAGCGGACGCCCCCCGGGGCATTCAGTACTTC
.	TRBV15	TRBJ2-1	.	CATSRSGGRHEQFF	TGTGCCACCAGCAGGTCAGGGGGGCGGCATGAGCAGTTCTTC
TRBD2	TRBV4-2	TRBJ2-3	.	CASSQDGLAGFTDTQYF	TGTGCCAGCAGCCAAGATGGGTTAGCGGGATTCACAGATACGCAGTATTTT
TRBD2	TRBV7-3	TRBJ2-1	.	CASSRTSGSYNEQFF	TGTGCCAGCAGCCGAACTAGCGGGTCCTACAATGAGCAGTTCTTC
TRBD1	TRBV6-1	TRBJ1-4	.	CASSDPGQGSGKLFF	TGTGCCAGCAGTGACCCCGGACAGGGATCTGGAAAACTGTTTTTT
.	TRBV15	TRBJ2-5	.	CATSRDPETQYF	TGTGCCACCAGCAGAGATCCCGAGACCCAGTACTTC
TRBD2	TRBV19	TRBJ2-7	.	CASSGTRSSYEQYF	TGTGCCAGTAGTGGGACTAGGAGCTCCTACGAGCAGTACTTC
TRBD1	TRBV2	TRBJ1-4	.	CASRGTAPNEKLFF	TGTGCCAGCAGGGGGACAGCCCCTAATGAAAAACTGTTTTTT
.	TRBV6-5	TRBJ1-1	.	CASSLAGRGEAFF	TGTGCCAGCAGCCTTGCAGGGCGGGGTGAAGCTTTCTTT
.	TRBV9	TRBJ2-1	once	CASSVASGNAYNEQFF	TGTGCCAGCAGCGTAGCGTCCGGAAACGCCTACAATGAGCAGTTCTTC
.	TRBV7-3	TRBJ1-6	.	CASSLTGSPLHF	TGTGCCAGCAGCTTAACTGGTTCACCCCTCCACTTT
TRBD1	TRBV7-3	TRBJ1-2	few	CASSLRQGGGYTF	TGTGCCAGCAGCTTAAGACAGGGGGGGGGCTACACCTTC
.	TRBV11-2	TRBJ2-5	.	CASSLGGRTAETQYF	TGTGCCAGCAGCTTAGGCGGGCGGACAGCCGAGACCCAGTACTTC
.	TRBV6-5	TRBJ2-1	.	CASSRTRGNNEQFF	TGTGCCAGCAGTCGTACTAGGGGCAACAATGAGCAGTTCTTC